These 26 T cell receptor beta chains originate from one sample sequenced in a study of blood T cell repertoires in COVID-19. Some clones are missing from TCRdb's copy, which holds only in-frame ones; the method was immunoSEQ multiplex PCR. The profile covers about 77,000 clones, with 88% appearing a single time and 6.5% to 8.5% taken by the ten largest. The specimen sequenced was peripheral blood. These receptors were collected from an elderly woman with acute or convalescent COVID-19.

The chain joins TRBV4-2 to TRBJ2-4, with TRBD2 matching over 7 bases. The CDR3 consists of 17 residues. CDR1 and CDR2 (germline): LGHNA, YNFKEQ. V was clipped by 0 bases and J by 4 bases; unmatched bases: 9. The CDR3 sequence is CASSQEESGTLKNIQYF. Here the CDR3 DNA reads TGTGCCAGCAGCCAAGAAGAGAGCGGGACCTTAAAAAACATTCAGTACTTC.

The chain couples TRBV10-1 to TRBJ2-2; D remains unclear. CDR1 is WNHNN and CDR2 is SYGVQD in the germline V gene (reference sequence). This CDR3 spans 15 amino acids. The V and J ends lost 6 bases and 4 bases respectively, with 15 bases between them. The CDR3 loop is CASSPSRQVTGELFF. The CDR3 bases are TGCGCCAGCAGCCCCAGCAGGCAAGTCACCGGGGAGCTGTTTTTT.

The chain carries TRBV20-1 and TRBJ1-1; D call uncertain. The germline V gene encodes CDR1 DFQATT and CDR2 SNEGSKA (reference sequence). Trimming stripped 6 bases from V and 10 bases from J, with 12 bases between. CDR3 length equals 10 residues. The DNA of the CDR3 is TGCAGTGCCCCTATCCGAGGAGCTTTCTTT. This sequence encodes CSAPIRGAFF.

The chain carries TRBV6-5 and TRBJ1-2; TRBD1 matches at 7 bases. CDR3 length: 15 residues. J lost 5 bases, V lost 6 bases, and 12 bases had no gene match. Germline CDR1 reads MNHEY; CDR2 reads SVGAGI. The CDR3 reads CASRTITGTAYGYTF. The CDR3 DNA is TGTGCCAGCAGAACGATTACCGGGACAGCTTATGGCTACACCTTC.

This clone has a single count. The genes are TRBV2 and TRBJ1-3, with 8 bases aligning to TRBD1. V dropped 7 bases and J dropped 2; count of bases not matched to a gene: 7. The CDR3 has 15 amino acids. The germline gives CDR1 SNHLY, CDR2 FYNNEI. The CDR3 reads CASNPRTGTGNTIYF. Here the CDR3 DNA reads TGTGCCAGCAACCCCCGGACAGGGACTGGAAACACCATATATTTT.

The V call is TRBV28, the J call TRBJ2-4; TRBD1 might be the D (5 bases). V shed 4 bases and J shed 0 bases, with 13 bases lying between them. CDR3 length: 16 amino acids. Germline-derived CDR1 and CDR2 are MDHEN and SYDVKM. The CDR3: CASSSPDSLAKNIQYF. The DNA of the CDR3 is TGTGCCAGCAGTTCCCCCGACAGCTTAGCCAAAAACATTCAGTACTTC.

The CDR3 region is CASSLMRRGTLTYEQYF. The DNA for the CDR3 is TGTGCCAGCAGCTTAATGAGGAGAGGGACACTCACCTACGAGCAGTACTTC. V usage is TRBV11-3 and J usage is TRBJ2-7, with D possibly TRBD1 on 6 matching bases. The CDR3 contains 17 residues. Germline values: CDR1 SGHNT, CDR2 YENEEA. V dropped 2 bases and J dropped 2 bases, with 19 bases sitting between them.

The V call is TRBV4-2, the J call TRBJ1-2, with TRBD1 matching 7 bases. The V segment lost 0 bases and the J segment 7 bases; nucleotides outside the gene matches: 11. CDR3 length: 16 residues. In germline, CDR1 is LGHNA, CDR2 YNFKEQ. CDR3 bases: TGTGCCAGCAGCCAAGAAGTTACAGGGGTTAGGTTTGGCTACACCTTC. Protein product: CASSQEVTGVRFGYTF.

This CDR3 is CASSLNSVDTQYF. CDR3 DNA: TGTGCCAGCAGTTTAAATTCTGTAGATACGCAGTATTTT. V gene TRBV12-3 or TRBV12-4 combines with J gene TRBJ2-3, with D unresolved. Trimming cost V 2 bases and J 5 bases, with 8 bases left between them. The CDR3 has 13 residues.

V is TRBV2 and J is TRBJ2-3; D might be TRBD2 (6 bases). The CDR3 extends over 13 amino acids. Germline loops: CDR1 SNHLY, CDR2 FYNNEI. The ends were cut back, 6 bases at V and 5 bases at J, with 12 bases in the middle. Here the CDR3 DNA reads TGTGCCAGCAGACGGGGGTATGGAGATACGCAGTATTTT. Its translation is CASRRGYGDTQYF.

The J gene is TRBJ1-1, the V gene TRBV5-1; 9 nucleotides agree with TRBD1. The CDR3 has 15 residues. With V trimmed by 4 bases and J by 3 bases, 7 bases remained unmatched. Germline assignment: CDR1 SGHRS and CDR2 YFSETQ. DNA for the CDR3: TGCGCCAGCAGCCAATTGGACAGGGGATACACTGAAGCTTTCTTT. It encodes CASSQLDRGYTEAFF. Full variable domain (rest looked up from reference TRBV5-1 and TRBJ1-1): KAGVTQTPRYLIKTRGQQVTLSCSPISGHRSVSWYQQTPGQGLQFLFEYFSETQRNKGNFPGRFSGRQFSNSRSEMNVSTLELGDSALYLCASSQLDRGYTEAFFGQGTRLTVV.

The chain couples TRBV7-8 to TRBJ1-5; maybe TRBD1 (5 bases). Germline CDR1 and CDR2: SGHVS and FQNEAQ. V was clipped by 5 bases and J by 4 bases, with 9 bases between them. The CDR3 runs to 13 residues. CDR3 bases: TGTGCCAGCAGCCCAAACAGGAATCAGCCCCAGCATTTT. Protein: CASSPNRNQPQHF.

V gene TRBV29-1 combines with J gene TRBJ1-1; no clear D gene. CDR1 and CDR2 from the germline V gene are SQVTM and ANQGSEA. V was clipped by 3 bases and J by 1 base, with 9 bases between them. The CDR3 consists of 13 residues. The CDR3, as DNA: TGCAGCGTTGAGGACGGGAGGAACACTGAAGCTTTCTTT. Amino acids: CSVEDGRNTEAFF.

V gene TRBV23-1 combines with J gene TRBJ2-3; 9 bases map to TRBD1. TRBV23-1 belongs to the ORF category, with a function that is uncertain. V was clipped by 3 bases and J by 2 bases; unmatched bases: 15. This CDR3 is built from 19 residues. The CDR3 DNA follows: TGCGCCAGCAGTCACTGTAGGGGACAGGGTAGGGGGGCCACAGATACGCAGTATTTT. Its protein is CASSHCRGQGRGATDTQYF.

This CDR3 is CASSRGLVEYEQYF. CDR3 coding DNA: TGTGCCAGCAGCAGAGGACTAGTGGAATACGAGCAGTACTTC. The V and J genes are TRBV11-1 and TRBJ2-7, with 7 bases that match TRBD2. The V gene's germline CDR1 is SGHAT and CDR2 FQDESV (reference sequence). V dropped 5 bases and J dropped 4; count of bases not matched to a gene: 8. This CDR3 has 14 amino acids. The whole variable domain, remainder taken from reference TRBV11-1 and TRBJ2-7, is EAEVAQSPRYKITEKSQAVAFWCDPISGHATLYWYRQILGQGPELLVQFQDESVVDDSQLPKDRFSAERLKGVDSTLKIQPAELGDSAMYLCASSRGLVEYEQYFGPGTRLTVT.

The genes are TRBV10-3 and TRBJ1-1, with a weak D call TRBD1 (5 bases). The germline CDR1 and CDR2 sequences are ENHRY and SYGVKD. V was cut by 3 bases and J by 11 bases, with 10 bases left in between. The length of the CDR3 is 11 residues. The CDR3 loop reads CAISDGPGAFF. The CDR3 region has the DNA TGTGCCATCAGTGATGGGCCAGGGGCTTTCTTT.

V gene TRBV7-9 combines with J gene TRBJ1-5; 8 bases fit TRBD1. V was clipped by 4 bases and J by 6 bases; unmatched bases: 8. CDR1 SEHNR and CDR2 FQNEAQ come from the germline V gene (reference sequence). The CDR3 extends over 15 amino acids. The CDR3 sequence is CASSYGQGRGQPQHF. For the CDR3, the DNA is TGTGCCAGCAGCTACGGACAGGGAAGGGGTCAGCCCCAGCATTTT. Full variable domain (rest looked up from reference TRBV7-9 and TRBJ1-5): DTGVSQNPRHKITKRGQNVTFRCDPISEHNRLYWYRQTLGQGPEFLTYFQNEAQLEKSRLLSDRFSAERPKGSFSTLEIQRTEQGDSAMYLCASSYGQGRGQPQHFGDGTRLSIL.

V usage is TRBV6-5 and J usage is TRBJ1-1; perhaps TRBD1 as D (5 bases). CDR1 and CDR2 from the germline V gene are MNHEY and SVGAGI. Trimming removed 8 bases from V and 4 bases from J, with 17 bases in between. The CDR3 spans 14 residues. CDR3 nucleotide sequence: TGTGCCAGCCGCTCCGGGGGGGAGAGCACTGAAGCTTTCTTT. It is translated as CASRSGGESTEAFF.

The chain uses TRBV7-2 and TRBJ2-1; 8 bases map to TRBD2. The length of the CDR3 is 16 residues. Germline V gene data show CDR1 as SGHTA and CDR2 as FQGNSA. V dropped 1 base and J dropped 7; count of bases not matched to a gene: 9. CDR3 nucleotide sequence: TGTGCCAGCAGCTTAGTGGGCGGGGGGACCCCAAATGAGCAGTTCTTC. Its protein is CASSLVGGGTPNEQFF.

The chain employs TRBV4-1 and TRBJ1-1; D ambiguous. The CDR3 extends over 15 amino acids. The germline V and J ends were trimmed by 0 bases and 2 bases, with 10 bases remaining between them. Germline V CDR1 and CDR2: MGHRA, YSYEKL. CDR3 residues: CASSQDLSVNTEAFF. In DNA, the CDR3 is TGCGCCAGCAGCCAAGATTTGTCAGTCAACACTGAAGCTTTCTTT.

The chain's CDR3 is CASSSLLLAGEDIADTQYF. The CDR3 bases are TGTGCCAGCAGTTCACTCTTACTAGCGGGAGAAGATATTGCAGATACGCAGTATTTT. The chain recombines TRBV28 with TRBJ2-3; 11 bases are shared with TRBD2. CDR1 is MDHEN, CDR2 SYDVKM, per germline. Germline trimming cut 4 bases from V and 4 bases from J; bases unmatched to any gene: 16. The CDR3 has 19 residues.

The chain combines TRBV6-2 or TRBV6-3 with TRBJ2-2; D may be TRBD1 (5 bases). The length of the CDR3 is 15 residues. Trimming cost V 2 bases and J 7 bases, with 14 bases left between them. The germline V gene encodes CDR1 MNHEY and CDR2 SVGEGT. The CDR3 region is CASSYGGAGGGELFF. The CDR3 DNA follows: TGTGCCAGCAGTTACGGTGGGGCTGGCGGCGGGGAGCTGTTTTTT.

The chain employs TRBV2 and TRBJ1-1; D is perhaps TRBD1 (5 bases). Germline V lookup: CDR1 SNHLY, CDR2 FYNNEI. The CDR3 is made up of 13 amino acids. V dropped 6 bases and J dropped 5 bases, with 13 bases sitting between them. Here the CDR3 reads CASRGVPRTEAFF. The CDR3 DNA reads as TGTGCCAGCAGAGGGGTACCGAGAACTGAAGCTTTCTTT.

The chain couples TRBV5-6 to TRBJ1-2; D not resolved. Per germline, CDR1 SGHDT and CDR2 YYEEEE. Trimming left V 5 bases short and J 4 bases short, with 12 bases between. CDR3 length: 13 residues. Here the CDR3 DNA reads TGTGCCAGCAGATCAGGCAGCGGCTATGGCTACACCTTC. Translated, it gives CASRSGSGYGYTF.

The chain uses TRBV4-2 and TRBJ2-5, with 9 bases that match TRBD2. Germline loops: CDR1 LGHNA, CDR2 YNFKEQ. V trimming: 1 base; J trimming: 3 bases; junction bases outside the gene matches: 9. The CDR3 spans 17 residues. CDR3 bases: TGTGCCAGCAGCCAAGGAAATAGCGGGAGCGACAAAGAGACCCAGTACTTC. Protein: CASSQGNSGSDKETQYF.

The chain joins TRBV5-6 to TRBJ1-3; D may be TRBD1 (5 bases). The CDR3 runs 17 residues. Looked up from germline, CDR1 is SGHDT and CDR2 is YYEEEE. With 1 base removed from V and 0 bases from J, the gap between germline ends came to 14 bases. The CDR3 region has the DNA TGTGCCAGCAGCTTGAAAACAGGAATAGCCTCTGGAAACACCATATATTTT. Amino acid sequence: CASSLKTGIASGNTIYF.